The clone carrying this TCR beta chain was observed many times. These data originate in a study of early T cells in non-severe SARS-CoV-2 infection. TCRdb fed the 5' RACE reads into MiXCR, producing one record per CDR3 protein. The data hold tens of thousands of distinct CDR3 sequences, with less than 20% observed a single time. The germline gives CDR1 MGHRA, CDR2 YSYEKL. V was trimmed by 3 bases and J by 3 bases, leaving 26 bases between them. The CDR3 has 19 amino acids. The chain combines TRBV4-1 with TRBJ1-1, with a weak D call TRBD1 (6 bases). This TCR derives from an adult who was a healthcare worker with PCR-confirmed SARS-CoV-2 infection or an uninfected control (not recorded which). What was sequenced was whole blood. The CDR3 DNA reads TGCGCCAGCAGCCATTTGAACGGGGCGGGGACAAGGGGGGACACTGAAGCTTTCTTT. It specifies CASSHLNGAGTRGDTEAFF.